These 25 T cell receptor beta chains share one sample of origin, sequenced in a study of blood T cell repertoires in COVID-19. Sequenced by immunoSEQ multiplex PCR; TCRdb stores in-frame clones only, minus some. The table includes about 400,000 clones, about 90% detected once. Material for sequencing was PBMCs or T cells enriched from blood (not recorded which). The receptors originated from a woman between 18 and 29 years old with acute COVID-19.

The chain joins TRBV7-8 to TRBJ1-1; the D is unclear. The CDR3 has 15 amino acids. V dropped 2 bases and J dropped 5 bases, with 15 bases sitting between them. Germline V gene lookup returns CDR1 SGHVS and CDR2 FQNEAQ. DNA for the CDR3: TGTGCCAGCAGCTTAAACGCAGGCCCTGGGACTGAAGCTTTCTTT. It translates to CASSLNAGPGTEAFF.

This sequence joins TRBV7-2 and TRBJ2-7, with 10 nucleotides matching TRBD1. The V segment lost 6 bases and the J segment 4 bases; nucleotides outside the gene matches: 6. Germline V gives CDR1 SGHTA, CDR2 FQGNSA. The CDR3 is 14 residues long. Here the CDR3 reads CASRLDRGGYEQYF. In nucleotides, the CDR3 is TGTGCCAGCAGACTGGACAGGGGGGGATACGAGCAGTACTTC.

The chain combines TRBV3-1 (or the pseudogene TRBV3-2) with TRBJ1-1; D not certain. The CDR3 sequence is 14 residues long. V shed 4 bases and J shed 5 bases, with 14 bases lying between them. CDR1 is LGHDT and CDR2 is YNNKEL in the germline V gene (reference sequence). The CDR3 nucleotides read TGTGCCAGCAGCCCCCGTGGGAGGGATACTGAAGCTTTCTTT. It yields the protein CASSPRGRDTEAFF.

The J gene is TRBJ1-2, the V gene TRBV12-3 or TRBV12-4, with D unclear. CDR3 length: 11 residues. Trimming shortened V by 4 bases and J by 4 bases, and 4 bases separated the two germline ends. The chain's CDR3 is CASSSSYGYTF. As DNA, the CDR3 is TGTGCCAGCAGTTCCAGCTATGGCTACACCTTC.

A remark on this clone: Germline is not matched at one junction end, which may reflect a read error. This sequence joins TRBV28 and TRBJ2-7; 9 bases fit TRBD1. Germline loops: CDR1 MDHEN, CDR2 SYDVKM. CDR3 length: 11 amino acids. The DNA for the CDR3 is TGTGCCAGCAGTTCAGGACAGGGGAAGGATTTC. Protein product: CASSSGQGKDF.

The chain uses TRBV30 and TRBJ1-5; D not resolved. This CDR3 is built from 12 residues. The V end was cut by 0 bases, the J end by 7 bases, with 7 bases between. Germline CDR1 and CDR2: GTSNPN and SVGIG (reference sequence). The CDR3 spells CAWSVLGQPQHF. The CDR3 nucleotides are TGTGCCTGGAGTGTACTAGGACAGCCCCAGCATTTT.

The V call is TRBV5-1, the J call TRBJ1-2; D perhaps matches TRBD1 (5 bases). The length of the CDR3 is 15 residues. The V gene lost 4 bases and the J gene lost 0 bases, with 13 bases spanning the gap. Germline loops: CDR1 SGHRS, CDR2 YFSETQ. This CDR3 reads CASSPDAGSNYGYTF. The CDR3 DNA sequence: TGCGCCAGCAGCCCGGACGCAGGGTCTAACTATGGCTACACCTTC.

The CDR3 sequence: CASSYSAGERTSEQYF. As DNA, the CDR3 is TGTGCCAGCAGTTACTCTGCCGGAGAGAGAACTTCCGAGCAGTACTTC. V is TRBV6-5 and J is TRBJ2-7, with no clear D. Germline CDR1 MNHEY, CDR2 SVGAGI. The length of the CDR3 is 16 residues. Trimming removed 0 bases at V and 6 bases at J, with 18 bases between.

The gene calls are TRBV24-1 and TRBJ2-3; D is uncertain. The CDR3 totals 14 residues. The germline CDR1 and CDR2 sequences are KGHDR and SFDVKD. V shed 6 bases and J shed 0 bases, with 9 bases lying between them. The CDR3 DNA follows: TGTGCCACCAGTTTGTCTGCGAGCACAGATACGCAGTATTTT. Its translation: CATSLSASTDTQYF.

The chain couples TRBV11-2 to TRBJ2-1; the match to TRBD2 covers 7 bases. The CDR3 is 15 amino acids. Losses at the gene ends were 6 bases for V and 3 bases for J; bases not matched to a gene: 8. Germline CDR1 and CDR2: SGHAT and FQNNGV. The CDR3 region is CASRTAGLHYNEQFF. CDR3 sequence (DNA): TGTGCCAGCAGAACAGCGGGACTCCACTACAATGAGCAGTTCTTC.

In DNA form, the CDR3 reads TGTGCCTGGAGTCGCCTGGACGGGAAAGCTGAAGCTTTCTTT. Protein: CAWSRLDGKAEAFF. V gene TRBV30 combines with J gene TRBJ1-1; D unclear. CDR1 is GTSNPN and CDR2 is SVGIG in the germline V gene (reference sequence). Trimming took 2 bases from V and 6 from J, leaving 16 bases between them. The CDR3 covers 14 residues.

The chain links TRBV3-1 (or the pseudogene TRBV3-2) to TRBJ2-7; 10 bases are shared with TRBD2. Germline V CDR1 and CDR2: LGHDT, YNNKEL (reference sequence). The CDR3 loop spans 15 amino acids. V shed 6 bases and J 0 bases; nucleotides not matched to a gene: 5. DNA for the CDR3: TGTGCCAGCAGTCGTAGCGGGAGGAGCTCCTACGAGCAGTACTTC. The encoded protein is CASSRSGRSSYEQYF.

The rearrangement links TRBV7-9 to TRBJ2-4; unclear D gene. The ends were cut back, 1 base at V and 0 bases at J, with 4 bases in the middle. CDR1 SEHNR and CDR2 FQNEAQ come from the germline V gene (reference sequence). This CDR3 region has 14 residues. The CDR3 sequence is CASSLDLAKNIQYF. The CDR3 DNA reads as TGTGCCAGCAGCTTAGACTTAGCCAAAAACATTCAGTACTTC.

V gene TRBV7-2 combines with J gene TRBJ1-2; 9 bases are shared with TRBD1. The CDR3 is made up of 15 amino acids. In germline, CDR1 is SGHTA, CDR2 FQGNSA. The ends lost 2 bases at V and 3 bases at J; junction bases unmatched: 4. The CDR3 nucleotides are TGTGCCAGCAGCTTACGGACAGGGGCTGACTATGGCTACACCTTC. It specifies CASSLRTGADYGYTF.

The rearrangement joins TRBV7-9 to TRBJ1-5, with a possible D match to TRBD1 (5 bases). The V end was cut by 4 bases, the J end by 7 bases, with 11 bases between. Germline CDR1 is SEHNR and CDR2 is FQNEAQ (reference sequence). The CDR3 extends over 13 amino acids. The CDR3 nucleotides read TGTGCCAGCAGCTCCCAGGGCGACCAGCCCCAGCATTTT. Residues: CASSSQGDQPQHF.

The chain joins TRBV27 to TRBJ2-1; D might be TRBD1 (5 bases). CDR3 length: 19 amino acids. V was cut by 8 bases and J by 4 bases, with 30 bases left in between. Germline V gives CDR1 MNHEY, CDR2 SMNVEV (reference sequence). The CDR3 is CASGVREWRFRAAYNEQFF. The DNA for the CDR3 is TGTGCCAGCGGCGTCAGGGAATGGCGGTTCCGGGCGGCTTACAATGAGCAGTTCTTC.

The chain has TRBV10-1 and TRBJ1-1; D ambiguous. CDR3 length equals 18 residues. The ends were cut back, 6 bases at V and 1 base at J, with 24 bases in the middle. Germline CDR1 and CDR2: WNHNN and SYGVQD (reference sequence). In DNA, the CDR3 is TGCGCCAGCAGCCCCGGCGGGTCAGCCCTTAAGGAGAACACTGAAGCTTTCTTT. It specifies CASSPGGSALKENTEAFF.

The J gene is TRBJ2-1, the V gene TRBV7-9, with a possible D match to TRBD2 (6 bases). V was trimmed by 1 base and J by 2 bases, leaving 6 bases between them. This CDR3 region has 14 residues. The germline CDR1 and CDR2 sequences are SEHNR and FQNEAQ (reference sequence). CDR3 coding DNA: TGTGCCAGCAGCTTAGGACTAGCCTACAATGAGCAGTTCTTC. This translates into CASSLGLAYNEQFF.

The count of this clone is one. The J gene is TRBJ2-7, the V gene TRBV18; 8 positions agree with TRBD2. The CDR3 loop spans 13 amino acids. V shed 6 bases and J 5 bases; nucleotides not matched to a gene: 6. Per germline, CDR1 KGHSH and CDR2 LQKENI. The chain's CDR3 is CASSRGGTDEQYF. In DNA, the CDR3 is TGTGCCAGCTCTCGGGGGGGGACGGACGAGCAGTACTTC.

In DNA, the CDR3 is TGCAGTGCCGCTTCATACTCACCCCAGCATTTT. Translated: CSAASYSPQHF. J is TRBJ1-5 and V is TRBV20-1; the D is unclear. V lost 6 bases and J 10 bases, leaving 13 bases between the germline ends. Germline assignment: CDR1 DFQATT and CDR2 SNEGSKA (reference sequence). CDR3 length: 11 amino acids.

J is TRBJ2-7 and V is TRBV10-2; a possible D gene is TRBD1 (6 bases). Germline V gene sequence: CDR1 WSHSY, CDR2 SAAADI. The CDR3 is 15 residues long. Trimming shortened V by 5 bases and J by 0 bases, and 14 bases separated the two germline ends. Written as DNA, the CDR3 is TGCGCCAGCAGTAGCAGGGGCGAAAGCTCCTACGAGCAGTACTTC. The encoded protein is CASSSRGESSYEQYF.

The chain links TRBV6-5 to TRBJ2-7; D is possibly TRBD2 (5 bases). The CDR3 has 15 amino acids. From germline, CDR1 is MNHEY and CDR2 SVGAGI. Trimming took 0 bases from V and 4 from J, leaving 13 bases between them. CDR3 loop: CASSYSTFGVYEQYF. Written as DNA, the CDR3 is TGTGCCAGCAGTTACTCGACGTTCGGGGTGTACGAGCAGTACTTC.

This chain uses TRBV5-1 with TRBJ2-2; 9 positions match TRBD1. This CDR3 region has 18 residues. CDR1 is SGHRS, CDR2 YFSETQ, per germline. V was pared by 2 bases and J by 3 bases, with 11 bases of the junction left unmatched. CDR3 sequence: CASSFVRSDRGYTGELFF. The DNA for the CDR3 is TGCGCCAGCAGCTTTGTGCGTTCGGACAGGGGTTACACCGGGGAGCTGTTTTTT.

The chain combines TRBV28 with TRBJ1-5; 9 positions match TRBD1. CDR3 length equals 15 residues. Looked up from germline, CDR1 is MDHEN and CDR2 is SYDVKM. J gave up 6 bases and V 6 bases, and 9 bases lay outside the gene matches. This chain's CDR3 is CASSRGTGLGQPQHF. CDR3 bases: TGTGCCAGCAGCCGCGGGACAGGGTTAGGTCAGCCCCAGCATTTT. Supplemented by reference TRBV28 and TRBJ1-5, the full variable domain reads DVKVTQSSRYLVKRTGEKVFLECVQDMDHENMFWYRQDPGLGLRLIYFSYDVKMKEKGDIPEGYSVSREKKERFSLILESASTNQTSMYLCASSRGTGLGQPQHFGDGTRLSIL.

CDR3 sequence (DNA): TGTGCCAGCAGCTTCGGTGACTCAGCTTTTGGGGAGACCCAGTACTTC. It encodes CASSFGDSAFGETQYF. The rearrangement uses TRBV11-2 and TRBJ2-5; unclear D gene. The CDR3 length is 16 residues. V was cut by 3 bases and J by 5 bases, with 19 bases left in between. CDR1 and CDR2 from the germline V gene are SGHAT and FQNNGV.